This T cell receptor beta chain was captured by sequencing in a study of T-cell reconstitution after alpha-beta-depleted transplantation in children. There are a few counts of this clonotype. The antigen remains undetermined. V was pared by 0 bases and J by 5 bases, with 19 bases between. The CDR3 length is 16 residues. Germline CDR1 and CDR2: SQVTM and ANQGSEA. Study-wide points: Reportedly, roughly two months post-transplant, alpha-beta T cells arose from several hundred expanded graft clones. Once a year had passed after transplant, T-cell counts and diversity came mostly from newly produced T cells.

A TCRbeta library incorporating unique molecular identifiers was prepared. One entry per CDR3 protein, called by TCRdb with MiXCR from the PCR reads. The sample consists of 200,000 to 250,000 distinct CDR3 sequences, about 8.4% of them appearing once. The sample here was PBMCs, mostly from graft donor cells, taken 360 days after TCRalphabeta/CD19-depleted stem cell transplant. This receptor was identified in a male patient under 10 years old who had a stem cell transplant for acute myeloid leukemia, so the T cells may come from the graft donor. The V and J genes are TRBV29-1 and TRBJ2-5; D possibly corresponds to TRBD2 (6 bases). The CDR3 reads CSVEDKGSGRRETQYF. The CDR3 DNA reads TGCAGCGTTGAAGATAAGGGTAGCGGCAGAAGGGAGACCCAGTACTTC.